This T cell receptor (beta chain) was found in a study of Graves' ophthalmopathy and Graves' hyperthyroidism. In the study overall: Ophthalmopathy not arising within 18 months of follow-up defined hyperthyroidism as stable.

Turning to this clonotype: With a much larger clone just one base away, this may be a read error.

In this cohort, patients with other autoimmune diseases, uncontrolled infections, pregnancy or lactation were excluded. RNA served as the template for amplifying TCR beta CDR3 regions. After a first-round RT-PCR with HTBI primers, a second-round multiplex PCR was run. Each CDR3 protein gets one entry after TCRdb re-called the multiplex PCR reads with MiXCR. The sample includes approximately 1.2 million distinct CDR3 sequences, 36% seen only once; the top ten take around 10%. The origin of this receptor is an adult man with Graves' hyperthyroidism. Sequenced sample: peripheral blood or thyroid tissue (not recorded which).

The CDR3 protein is CSVRSLGYNEKLFF. CDR3 DNA: TGCAGCGTCCGTTCATTGGGATACAATGAAAAACTGTTTTTT. The chain uses TRBV20-1 and TRBJ1-4; no definite D call. Germline V gene data show CDR1 as DFQATT and CDR2 as SNEGSKA (reference sequence). There are 14 residues in the CDR3.